Below, one T cell receptor (beta chain) is given with its context. Its target is unknown. As it was prepared, the TCRbeta library received unique molecular identifiers. TCRdb reanalysed the PCR reads using MiXCR and keeps one entry per CDR3 protein. In the table there are around 960,000 distinct CDR3 sequences, 25% to 35% of which are singletons. The sample is drawn from a study of T-cell reconstitution after alpha-beta-depleted transplantation in children. General study results and limits: By one year post-transplant, T-cell counts and diversity largely arose from T cells that were newly produced. Some patients' high day-60 TCRbeta diversity was traced to surviving recipient T cells and thymic progenitors. Several hundred rapidly expanded clones from non-depleted graft cells reportedly supplied alpha-beta T cells about two months post-transplant.

The trim removed 3 bases at V and 4 bases at J, leaving 9 bases unmatched. CDR1 and CDR2 (germline): MNHEY, SMNVEV (reference sequence). This CDR3 spans 17 amino acids. The gene calls are TRBV27 and TRBJ2-1; 10 nucleotides agree with TRBD2. The input for sequencing was PBMCs, mostly from graft donor cells, taken 360 days after TCRalphabeta/CD19-depleted stem cell transplant. This clonotype was obtained from a boy under two years old who had a stem cell transplant for SCID, so the T cells may come from the graft donor. CDR3 region: CASSFGSGGSLYNEQFF. CDR3 DNA: TGTGCCAGCAGTTTCGGTAGCGGGGGGTCCCTATACAATGAGCAGTTCTTC.